The sequence of this TCR beta chain was determined in a study of regulatory T cells in long-lasting Graves disease. Time point indicated: newly diagnosed GD, antithyroid drugs for less than 3 months. PBMC RNA was the source of the TCR library. HTBI primers from iRepertoire and Arm-PCR of CDR3 regions yielded the TCR beta libraries. TCRdb used MiXCR to reprocess the multiplex PCR reads, holding one entry per CDR3 protein. The sample shows about 500,000 distinct CDR3 sequences, about 11% of them seen only once. The sample holds many counts of this clonotype. Trimming cost V 4 bases and J 7 bases, with 16 bases left between them. The germline gives CDR1 LGHDT, CDR2 YNNKEL (reference sequence). This CDR3 region has 14 residues. These data were also filed under a second study, of T cells in Graves' hyperthyroidism and ophthalmopathy.

This material consisted of peripheral blood mononuclear cells (PBMCs), taken at new diagnosis, from a patient treated with antithyroid drugs. V gene TRBV3-1 combines with J gene TRBJ1-1; possibly TRBD1 for D (6 bases). The source is a woman in her twenties or thirties with Graves disease. CDR3 amino acids: CASSLRQAGLEAFF. In DNA, the CDR3 is TGTGCCAGCAGCCTTAGACAGGCGGGACTTGAAGCTTTCTTT.